Sequencing of this TCR beta chain was carried out in a study of shared clonotypes between healthy human individuals. A CD45RA+ naive subset and a CD45RA-negative memory subset were split from CD4+ cells. As to this clone: Its specificity is not known.

Sequencing was performed with immunoSEQ multiplex PCR; in TCRdb, only in-frame clones are kept and a portion is missing. The data contain millions of clones, roughly 92% of them singletons. This CDR3 has 15 residues. Germline assignment: CDR1 MNHNS and CDR2 SASEGT. Trimming shortened V by 2 bases and J by 8 bases, and 13 bases separated the two germline ends. Notes on the study in general: The represented genetic and exposure-history diversity was limited by the small number of donors.

The sample was naive CD4+ T cells sorted from blood. Subset described: CD45RA+ positively selected. This chain connects TRBV6-1 to TRBJ1-6; TRBD1 might be the D (5 bases). The receptor's source is a man in his late teens or twenties in good health. The CDR3: CASSERGATYSPLHF. In DNA, the CDR3 is TGTGCCAGCAGTGAACGAGGGGCGACCTATTCACCCCTCCACTTT.